This paragraph reports one TCR beta chain. Which antigen it targets is not known. It has no much larger one-base neighbor in the sample; base qualities were not kept. This sample was taken from a study of blood T cell repertoires in COVID-19 (dated by TCRdb to about 2020). Context from the whole study: Collaborator samples came from the United States, Italy and Spain and covered acute and convalescent phases of COVID-19. The prospective study material was composed of cDNA or gDNA derived from T cells, B-cell-depleted T cells, or PBMCs. The dataset comprised deeply sampled blood TCRbeta repertoires from subjects exposed to, actively infected with, or recovered from COVID-19. The repertoires were made available in a free public database intended to serve as a resource for research on the immune response to SARS-CoV-2. Samples came from the ongoing ImmuneRACE study (first 160 participants) plus 1,254 subjects from 6 global collaborators. Sample metadata almost always included a de-identified subject ID, COVID-19 status, age in years and sex. HLA class I and class II types, where available, came from metadata supplied by the sample provider rather than from assay-based typing.

Broader findings and caveats from the paper: The quantity of clinical and demographic metadata differed by source and by participant and was supplied without curation.

Trimming accounts for 5 bases at V and 4 bases at J, while the number of junction bases matched to no gene is 3. CDR1 and CDR2 (SGHNT, YYREEE) derive from the germline V gene (reference sequence). CDR3 length: 14 amino acids, cysteine to phenylalanine. The DNA shown is the 42-base CDR3, in frame from base 1. Collaborating institutions collected whole blood in K2EDTA tubes following their own protocols. For TCRbeta analysis, collaborators shipped samples in one of three forms: frozen whole blood, isolated PBMCs, or DNA extracted from either of those sample types. TCRbeta CDR3 regions were amplified from genomic DNA by means of the immunoSEQ Assay, a bias-controlled multiplex PCR. Per the source publication's procedure: Within the assay, amplification of reference gene primers was used to estimate how many nucleated cells each sample contained. To quantify the absolute abundance of each unique TCRbeta CDR3 rearrangement, sequence reads were collapsed and filtered. For each sample, productive Simpson clonality was calculated by taking the square root of Simpson's diversity index across productive rearrangements. TCRdb carries this immuneACCESS record with in-frame sequences only. Its versions omit some clonotypes, under half of them owing to an unresolved V gene in the studies checked, with the rest unexplained. The DNA was the basis for D and trimming; V, J and clone size are from that table. The sample table holds more than 110,000 clones, of which 80% to 90% were seen once. Together, the top ten hold around 10% of the sample.

The source material was peripheral blood. Recombination linked TRBV5-4 to TRBJ2-7, with 13 bases aligning to TRBD2. The TCR comes from a woman at least 80 years old with acute or convalescent COVID-19. The CDR3 is CASRTSGGKYEQYF. The DNA sequence is as follows: TGTGCCAGCAGGACTAGCGGGGGGAAGTACGAGCAGTACTTC.